This T cell receptor beta chain was identified during a study of T cell repertoires in cytomegalovirus infection. One entry per CDR3 protein, called by TCRdb with MiXCR from the reads. The profile shows under 500,000 distinct CDR3 sequences, about two fifths of them singletons. Per germline, CDR1 SGHAT and CDR2 FQNNGV. The CDR3 covers 12 residues. Trimming cost V 1 base and J 5 bases, with 5 bases left between them. Worth noting for this clonotype: Its antigen is still unknown. A much larger clone lies one base from this, so it may be a read error.

The chain has TRBV11-2 and TRBJ2-5; no clear D gene. The receptor was derived from a human donor in good health (CMV status not recorded). Some clones in this sample may be carry-over from other donors' samples. This specimen consisted of cultured PBMCs, obtained from culture after CMV antigen stimulation. The CDR3 DNA follows: TGTGCCAGCAGCTTAGTTTTCGAGACCCAGTACTTC. It specifies CASSLVFETQYF. Complete variable domain (other parts from reference TRBV11-2 and TRBJ2-5): EAGVAQSPRYKIIEKRQSVAFWCNPISGHATLYWYQQILGQGPKLLIQFQNNGVVDDSQLPKDRFSAERLKGVDSTLKIQPAKLEDSAVYLCASSLVFETQYFGPGTRLLVL.